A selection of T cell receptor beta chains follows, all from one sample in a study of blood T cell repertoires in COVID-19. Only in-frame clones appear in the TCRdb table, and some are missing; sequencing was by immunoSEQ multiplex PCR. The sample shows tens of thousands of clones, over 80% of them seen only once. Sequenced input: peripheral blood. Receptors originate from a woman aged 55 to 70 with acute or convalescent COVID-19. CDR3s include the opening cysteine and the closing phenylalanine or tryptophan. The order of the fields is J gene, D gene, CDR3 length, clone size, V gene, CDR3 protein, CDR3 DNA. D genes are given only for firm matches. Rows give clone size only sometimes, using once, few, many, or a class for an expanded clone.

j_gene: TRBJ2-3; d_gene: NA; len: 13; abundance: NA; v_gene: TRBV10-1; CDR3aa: CASSEIGGDTQYF; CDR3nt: TGCGCCAGCAGTGAGATAGGAGGGGATACGCAGTATTTT
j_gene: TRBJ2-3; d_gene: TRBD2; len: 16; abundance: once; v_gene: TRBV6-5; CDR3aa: CASSYYRGGVADTQYF; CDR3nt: TGTGCCAGCAGTTACTATCGGGGGGGAGTCGCAGATACGCAGTATTTT
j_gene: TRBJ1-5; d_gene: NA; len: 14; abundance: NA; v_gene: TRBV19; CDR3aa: CASSEDYRGQPQHF; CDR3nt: TGTGCCAGTAGTGAGGACTATAGGGGTCAGCCCCAGCATTTT
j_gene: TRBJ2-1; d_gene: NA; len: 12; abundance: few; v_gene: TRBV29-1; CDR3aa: CSVGQEYNEQFF; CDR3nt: TGCAGCGTTGGACAGGAGTACAATGAGCAGTTCTTC
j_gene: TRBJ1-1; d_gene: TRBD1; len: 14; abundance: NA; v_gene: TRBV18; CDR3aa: CASSPTGGNTEAFF; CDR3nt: TGTGCCAGCTCACCGACAGGGGGCAACACTGAAGCTTTCTTT
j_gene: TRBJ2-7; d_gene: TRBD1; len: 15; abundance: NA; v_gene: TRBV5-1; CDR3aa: CASSRGGTGSNEQYF; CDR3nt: TGCGCCAGCAGCCGAGGCGGGACAGGAAGCAACGAGCAGTACTTC
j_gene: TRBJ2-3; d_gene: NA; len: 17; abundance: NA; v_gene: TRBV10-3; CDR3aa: CAISEGFLGLTTDTQYF; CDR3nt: TGTGCCATCAGTGAGGGATTTCTGGGACTGACCACAGATACGCAGTATTTT
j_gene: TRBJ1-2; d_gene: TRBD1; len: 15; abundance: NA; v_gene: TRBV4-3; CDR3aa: CASSLSRGAPVGYTF; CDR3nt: TGCGCCAGCAGCCTTTCCAGGGGGGCGCCGGTTGGCTACACCTTC
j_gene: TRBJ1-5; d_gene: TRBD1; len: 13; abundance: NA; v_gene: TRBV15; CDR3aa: CATAGGNNQPQHF; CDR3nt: TGTGCCACCGCAGGGGGCAACAATCAGCCCCAGCATTTT
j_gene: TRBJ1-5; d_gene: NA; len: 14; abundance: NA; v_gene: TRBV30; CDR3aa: CAWSVHGGGQPQHF; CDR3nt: TGTGCCTGGAGTGTACATGGAGGCGGTCAGCCCCAGCATTTT
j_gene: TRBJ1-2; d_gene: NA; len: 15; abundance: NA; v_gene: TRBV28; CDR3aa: CASRGFTGEWDGYTF; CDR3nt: TGTGCCAGCAGGGGTTTCACGGGGGAGTGGGATGGCTACACCTTC
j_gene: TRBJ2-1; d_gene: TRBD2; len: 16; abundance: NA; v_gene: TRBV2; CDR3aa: CASSSSGENSYNEQFF; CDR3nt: TGTGCCAGCTCATCTAGCGGGGAGAACTCCTACAATGAGCAGTTCTTC
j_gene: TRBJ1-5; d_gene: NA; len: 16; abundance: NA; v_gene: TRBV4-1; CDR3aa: CASSQPSVFGNQPQHF; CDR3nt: TGCGCCAGCAGCCAACCTTCGGTGTTTGGCAATCAGCCCCAGCATTTT
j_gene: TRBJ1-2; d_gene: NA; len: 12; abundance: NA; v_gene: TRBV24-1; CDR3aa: CATSGGSYGYTF; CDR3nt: TGTGCCACCAGTGGCGGGAGTTATGGCTACACCTTC
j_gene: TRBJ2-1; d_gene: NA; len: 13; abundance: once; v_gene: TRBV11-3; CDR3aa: CASSLYRENEQFF; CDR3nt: TGTGCCAGCAGCTTATATAGGGAGAATGAGCAGTTCTTC
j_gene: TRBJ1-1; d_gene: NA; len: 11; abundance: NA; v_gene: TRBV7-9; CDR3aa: CASSSGPEAFF; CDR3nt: TGTGCCAGCAGCTCCGGTCCCGAAGCTTTCTTT
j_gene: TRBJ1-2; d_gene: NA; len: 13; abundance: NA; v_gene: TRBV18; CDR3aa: CASSSDSNYGYTF; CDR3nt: TGTGCCAGCTCGTCCGACAGTAACTATGGCTACACCTTC
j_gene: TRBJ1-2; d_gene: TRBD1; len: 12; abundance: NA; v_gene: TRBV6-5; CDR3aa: CASSRDRDGYTF; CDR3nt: TGTGCCAGCAGTCGGGACAGAGATGGCTACACCTTC
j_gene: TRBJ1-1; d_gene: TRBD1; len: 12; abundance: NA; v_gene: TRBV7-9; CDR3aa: CADTTGDTEAFF; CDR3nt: TGTGCCGACACGACAGGGGACACTGAAGCTTTCTTT
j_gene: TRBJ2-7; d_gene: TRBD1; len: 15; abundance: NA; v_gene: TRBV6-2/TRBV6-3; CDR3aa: CASSSSGTGEYEQYF; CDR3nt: TGTGCCAGCAGTTCCTCCGGGACAGGGGAATACGAGCAGTACTTC
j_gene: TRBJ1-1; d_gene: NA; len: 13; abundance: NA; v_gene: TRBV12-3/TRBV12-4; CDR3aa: CASSTTANTEAFF; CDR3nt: TGTGCCAGCAGTACAACCGCGAACACTGAAGCTTTCTTT
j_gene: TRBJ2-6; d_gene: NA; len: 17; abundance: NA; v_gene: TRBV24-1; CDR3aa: CATSDSGQASGANVLTF; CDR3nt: TGTGCCACCAGTGATTCCGGACAAGCCTCTGGGGCCAACGTCCTGACTTTC
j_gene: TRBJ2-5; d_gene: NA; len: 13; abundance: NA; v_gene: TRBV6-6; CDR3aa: CASSYGGAETQYF; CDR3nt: TGTGCCAGCAGTTACGGGGGGGCTGAGACCCAGTACTTC
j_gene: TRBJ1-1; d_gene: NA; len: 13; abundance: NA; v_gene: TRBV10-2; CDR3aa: CASHSKMNTEAFF; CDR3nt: TGCGCCAGTCACAGCAAGATGAACACTGAAGCTTTCTTT
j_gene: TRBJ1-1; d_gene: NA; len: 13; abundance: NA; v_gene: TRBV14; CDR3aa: CASSQNRDTEAFF; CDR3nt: TGTGCCAGCAGCCAAAACAGGGACACTGAAGCTTTCTTT
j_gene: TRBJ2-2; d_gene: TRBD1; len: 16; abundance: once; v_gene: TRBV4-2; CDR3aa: CASSQFDRGEGGELFF; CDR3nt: TGTGCCAGCAGCCAATTCGACAGGGGAGAGGGCGGGGAGCTGTTTTTT
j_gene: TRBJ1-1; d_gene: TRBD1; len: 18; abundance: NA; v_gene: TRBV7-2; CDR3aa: CASSPRLGDSGPKTEAFF; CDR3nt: TGTGCCAGCAGCCCCCGGTTAGGGGACAGTGGGCCGAAGACTGAAGCTTTCTTT
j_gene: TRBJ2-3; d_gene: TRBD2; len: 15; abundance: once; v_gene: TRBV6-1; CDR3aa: CASSELAGEVDTQYF; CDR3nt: TGTGCCAGCAGTGAACTAGCGGGGGAAGTGGATACGCAGTATTTT
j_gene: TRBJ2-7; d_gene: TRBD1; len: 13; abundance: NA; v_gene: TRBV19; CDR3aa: CASSPGQAYEQYF; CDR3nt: TGTGCCAGTAGTCCGGGACAGGCCTACGAGCAGTACTTC
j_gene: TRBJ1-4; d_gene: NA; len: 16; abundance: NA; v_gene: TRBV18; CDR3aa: CASSLTGNPANEKLFF; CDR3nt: TGTGCCAGCTCACTCACAGGGAACCCGGCTAATGAAAAACTGTTTTTT
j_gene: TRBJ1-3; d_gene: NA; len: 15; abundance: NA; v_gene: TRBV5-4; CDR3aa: CASSGTPSSGNTIYF; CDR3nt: TGTGCCAGCAGCGGGACACCGAGCTCTGGAAACACCATATATTTT